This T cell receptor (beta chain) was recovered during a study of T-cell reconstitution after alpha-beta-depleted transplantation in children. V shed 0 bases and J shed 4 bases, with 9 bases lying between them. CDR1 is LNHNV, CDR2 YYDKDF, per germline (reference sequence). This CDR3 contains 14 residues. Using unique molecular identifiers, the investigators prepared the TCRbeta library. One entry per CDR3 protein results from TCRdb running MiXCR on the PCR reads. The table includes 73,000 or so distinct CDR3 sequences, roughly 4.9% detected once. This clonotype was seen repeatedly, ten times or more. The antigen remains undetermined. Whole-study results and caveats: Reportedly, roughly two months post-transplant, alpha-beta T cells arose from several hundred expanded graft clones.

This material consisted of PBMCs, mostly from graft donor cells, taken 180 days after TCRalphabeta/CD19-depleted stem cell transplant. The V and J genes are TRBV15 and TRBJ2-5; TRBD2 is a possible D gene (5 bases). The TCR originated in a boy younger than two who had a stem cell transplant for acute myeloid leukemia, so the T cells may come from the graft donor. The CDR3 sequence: CATSRDLRGETQYF. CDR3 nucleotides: TGTGCCACCAGCAGAGATCTTCGGGGAGAGACCCAGTACTTC.